These 9 T cell receptor beta chains share one sample of origin, sequenced in a study of T cell repertoires in cytomegalovirus infection. TCRdb reprocessed the reads with MiXCR, giving one entry per CDR3 protein. The sample yields approximately 50,000 distinct CDR3 sequences, 15% to 20% seen once. Their target antigens are unknown. The source material was CD8+ T cells from cultured PBMCs, sampled from culture after CMV antigen stimulation. These receptors were obtained from a human donor in good health (CMV status not recorded). Some clones in this sample may be carry-over from other donors' samples.

This clonotype was seen more than once but under ten times. The CDR3 bases are TGTGCCAGCAGCTTAGCCCTTCAAGGTCAGGGGGGTGGCTACACCTTC. This translates into CASSLALQGQGGGYTF. The chain joins TRBV7-6 to TRBJ1-2, with 7 bases that match TRBD1. Germline lookup yields CDR1 SGHVS and CDR2 FNYEAQ. V shed 0 bases and J 7 bases; nucleotides not matched to a gene: 11. This CDR3 spans 16 amino acids.

This clonotype was counted between two and nine times. The chain carries TRBV5-5 and TRBJ1-4; D unclear. Trimming stripped 1 base from V and 5 bases from J, with 9 bases between. Per the germline V gene, CDR1 is SGHKS and CDR2 is YYEKEE (reference sequence). The CDR3 spans 14 residues. CDR3 region: CASSLFRGNEKLFF. CDR3 nucleotide sequence: TGTGCCAGCAGCTTGTTTCGAGGGAATGAAAAACTGTTTTTT.

This chain links TRBV7-8 with TRBJ2-7; D not certain. Germline CDR1 and CDR2: SGHVS and FQNEAQ. The CDR3 runs 16 residues. Trimming took off 5 bases at V and 3 bases at J, with 20 bases between the two ends. The CDR3 protein is CASSPFSPSPIYEQYF. CDR3 in DNA: TGTGCCAGCAGCCCCTTCAGTCCCAGCCCAATCTACGAGCAGTACTTC. The variable domain in full, completed from reference TRBV7-8 and TRBJ2-7, reads GAGVSQSPRYKVAKRGQDVALRCDPISGHVSLFWYQQALGQGPEFLTYFQNEAQLDKSGLPSDRFFAERPEGSVSTLKIQRTQQEDSAVYLCASSPFSPSPIYEQYFGPGTRLTVT.

This chain links TRBV7-2 with TRBJ1-2; TRBD1 aligns across 10 bases. V lost 5 bases and J lost 5; bases outside the gene matches: 8. Looked up from germline, CDR1 is SGHTA and CDR2 is FQGNSA. The CDR3 loop spans 15 amino acids. CDR3 loop: CASSQPGQGIYGYTF. The CDR3 DNA follows: TGTGCCAGCAGCCAACCGGGACAGGGGATTTATGGCTACACCTTC.

The rearrangement uses TRBV7-4 and TRBJ2-6; possibly TRBD2 for D (5 bases). The germline V gene has CDR1 SGHVT and CDR2 SQSDAQ. Trimming cost V 5 bases and J 4 bases, with 21 bases left between them. The CDR3 is 18 amino acids. Here the CDR3 DNA reads TGTGCCAGCAGCCTCGACACCGGCGGGTCTAAAGGGGCCAACGTCCTGACTTTC. It yields the protein CASSLDTGGSKGANVLTF.

In its sample, this clonotype was seen a few times. The V call is TRBV4-1, the J call TRBJ2-7; TRBD1 agrees at 11 bases. Unmatched junction bases numbered 4, after V lost 2 bases and J lost 1 base. This CDR3 comprises 16 residues. Looked up from germline, CDR1 is MGHRA and CDR2 is YSYEKL. CDR3 DNA: TGCGCCAGCAGCCAATCCGGGACAGGGGGGTCCTACGAGCAGTACTTC. It is translated as CASSQSGTGGSYEQYF.

This chain connects TRBV20-1 to TRBJ1-5; D unclear. The V end was cut by 6 bases, the J end by 1 base, with 13 bases between. Germline lookup yields CDR1 DFQATT and CDR2 SNEGSKA (reference sequence). This CDR3 has 14 amino acids. CDR3 sequence reads: CSAIALDSNQPQHF. The CDR3 nucleotides read TGCAGTGCCATTGCCCTGGACAGCAATCAGCCCCAGCATTTT.

This clonotype was seen only a few times. J is TRBJ1-1 and V is TRBV5-1; the match to TRBD1 covers 7 bases. The length of the CDR3 is 13 residues. Looked up from germline, CDR1 is SGHRS and CDR2 is YFSETQ. V lost 0 bases to trimming and J lost 6 bases; unmatched junction nucleotides: 2. The CDR3 protein is CASSLGQGAEAFF. In DNA, the CDR3 is TGCGCCAGCAGCTTGGGGCAGGGGGCTGAAGCTTTCTTT.

The chain couples TRBV12-3 or TRBV12-4 to TRBJ2-7; 7 nucleotides align to TRBD1. J gave up 7 bases and V 6 bases, and 15 bases lay outside the gene matches. This CDR3 is built from 15 residues. CDR3 region: CASSYPSTGPKEQYF. DNA of the CDR3: TGTGCCAGCAGCTATCCTTCGACAGGGCCAAAGGAGCAGTACTTC.